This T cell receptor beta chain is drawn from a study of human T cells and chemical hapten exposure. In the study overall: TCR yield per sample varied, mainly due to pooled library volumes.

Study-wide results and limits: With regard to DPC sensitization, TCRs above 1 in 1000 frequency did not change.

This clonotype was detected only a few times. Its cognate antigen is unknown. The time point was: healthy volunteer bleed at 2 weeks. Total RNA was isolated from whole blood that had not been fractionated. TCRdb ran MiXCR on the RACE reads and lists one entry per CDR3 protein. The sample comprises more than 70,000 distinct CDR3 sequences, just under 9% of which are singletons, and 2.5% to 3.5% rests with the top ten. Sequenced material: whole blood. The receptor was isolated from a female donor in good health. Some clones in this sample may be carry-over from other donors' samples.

For the CDR3, the DNA is TGTGCCAGCAGCCGACAAAGCACAGATACGCAGTATTTT. Encoded protein: CASSRQSTDTQYF. The V gene is TRBV3-1, the J gene TRBJ2-3; D is uncertain. CDR1 is LGHDT and CDR2 is YNNKEL in the germline V gene (reference sequence). The CDR3 totals 13 residues. V lost 4 bases and J 0 bases, leaving 5 bases between the germline ends.